This T cell receptor beta chain derives from a study of blood T cells in healthy people across ages. In germline, CDR1 is MGHDK, CDR2 SYGVNS. The CDR3 is 14 amino acids. V was trimmed by 7 bases and J by 0 bases, leaving 10 bases between them. For the second PCR, which ran for roughly 7 to 11 cycles, a sample-barcoded 5' primer and a J-beta primer mix were used. A template-switch adaptor that had 12 random nucleotides put a tag on each cDNA molecule. TCRdb itself ran the 5' RACE reads through MiXCR, one entry per CDR3 protein. This table has around 710,000 distinct CDR3 sequences, 40% to 45% appearing once.

The sequenced material came from blood. This chain uses TRBV25-1 with TRBJ2-1; D not resolved. The sequence derives from a woman aged 60 to 75 in good health. CDR3 DNA sequence: TGTGCCAGCACCCCGATGAGCTCCTACAATGAGCAGTTCTTC. It encodes CASTPMSSYNEQFF.